This T cell receptor (beta chain) was found in a study of brain T cells in children with intractable seizures. The CDR3 runs 14 residues. After removal of 4 bases from V and 4 bases from J, the junction contained 6 bases not matched to a gene. CDR1 is MGHRA and CDR2 is YSYEKL in the germline V gene. Data came from immunoSEQ multiplex PCR; TCRdb stores just in-frame clones and leaves some out. The data contain 110,000 or so clones, under 95% of them singletons. The rearrangement uses TRBV4-1 and TRBJ2-7, with 8 bases identical to TRBD2. This clonotype was obtained from a boy less than two years old with hemimegalencephaly and intractable seizures. Sequencing was performed on peripheral blood, taken at surgery. This CDR3 is CASSLAGRVYEQYF. CDR3 DNA sequence: TGCGCCAGCAGCCTAGCGGGGCGAGTTTACGAGCAGTACTTC.